The clone carrying this T cell receptor beta chain was seen repeatedly, ten times or more. Its antigen is as yet unknown. The CDR3 end lies 3 residues beyond the end of the read and is filled in from the germline J gene. This CDR3 comprises 12 residues. CDR1 is SGHTA, CDR2 FQGTGA, per germline. V shed 3 bases and J shed 6 bases, with 6 bases lying between them. The data derive from a study of T cell clonality in common variable immunodeficiency. Points from the study as a whole: TCRbeta clonality was increased in CVID versus healthy controls. In common variable immunodeficiency, TCR beta chains reportedly carried fewer deletions and N-nucleotide insertions.

Patients and controls were mostly of Caucasian heritage. The repertoire was sequenced with immunoSEQ multiplex PCR; TCRdb's copy has only in-frame clones and lacks some. Observed in the sample are approximately 56,000 clones, none of them singletons. This chain connects TRBV7-3 to TRBJ2-1, with no clear D. The material sequenced was peripheral blood mononuclear cells. The sequence was collected from a person between 18 and 70 years old in good health. The CDR3: CASSFLSNEQFF. CDR3 DNA (partial): TGTGCCAGCAGCTTTCTCTCCAATGAG.